This T cell receptor beta chain is drawn from a study of blood T cells in healthy people across ages. Regarding the study as a whole: No conclusive comparison of naive versus antigen-experienced cells was possible with unsorted PBMCs. Roughly linear declines in TCR beta diversity per million T cells occurred with age.

Germline-derived CDR1 and CDR2 are SGHTA and FQGTGA. The V and J ends lost 2 bases and 2 bases respectively, with 15 bases between them. CDR3 length: 16 residues. Turning to this clonotype: The target antigen is unknown.

A J-beta primer mix and a sample-barcoded 5' primer were used in a second PCR of about 7 to 12 cycles. TCRdb analysed the 5' RACE reads with MiXCR anew, one entry per CDR3 protein. The sample consists of about 900,000 distinct CDR3 sequences, about 62% of them appearing once. The rearrangement uses TRBV7-3 and TRBJ1-2; no clear D. This TCR derives from a man younger than 45 in good health. The specimen sequenced was blood. As DNA, the CDR3 is TGTGCCAGCAGCTTAGGGGTAGGGAGTGGGAACTATGGCTACACCTTC. It codes for CASSLGVGSGNYGYTF.